This is a list of T cell receptor beta chains from one sample in a study of control samples from healthy donors and cancer patients. Assay used: immunoSEQ multiplex PCR; TCRdb lists only in-frame clones, some missing. This table holds 150,000 to 170,000 clones, roughly 94% found once. The sequenced material came from blood. These receptors all come from a man aged 35 to 55 in good health. Both conserved end residues are part of each CDR3. Fields, in order: V gene, J gene, clone size, D gene, CDR3 protein, CDR3 DNA. A D gene is named only where the DNA matches it firmly. Not every row has a clone size; where given, it reads once, few, many or a size class.

v_gene: TRBV30
j_gene: TRBJ1-2
abundance: -
d_gene: -
CDR3aa: CAWSAGRSPSGYTF
CDR3nt: TGTGCCTGGAGTGCTGGGCGATCCCCCTCGGGCTACACCTTC

v_gene: TRBV19
j_gene: TRBJ1-1
abundance: -
d_gene: -
CDR3aa: CASSIAPMNTEAFF
CDR3nt: TGTGCCAGTAGTATAGCACCAATGAACACTGAAGCTTTCTTT

v_gene: TRBV7-2
j_gene: TRBJ1-2
abundance: -
d_gene: TRBD1
CDR3aa: CASSSPIPDRGFYGYTF
CDR3nt: TGTGCCAGCAGCTCCCCCATACCGGACAGGGGCTTCTATGGCTACACCTTC

v_gene: TRBV7-2
j_gene: TRBJ1-4
abundance: once
d_gene: -
CDR3aa: CASSFGAGTNEKLFF
CDR3nt: TGTGCCAGCAGCTTCGGGGCAGGGACTAATGAAAAACTGTTTTTT

v_gene: TRBV5-1
j_gene: TRBJ1-3
abundance: -
d_gene: -
CDR3aa: CASSLAGGSSGNTIYF
CDR3nt: TGCGCCAGCAGCTTGGCCGGGGGTAGTTCTGGAAACACCATATATTTT

v_gene: TRBV7-3
j_gene: TRBJ2-5
abundance: once
d_gene: -
CDR3aa: CASSLSGSAETQYF
CDR3nt: TGTGCCAGCAGCTTATCGGGATCGGCGGAGACCCAGTACTTC

v_gene: TRBV5-5
j_gene: TRBJ1-4
abundance: -
d_gene: TRBD1
CDR3aa: CASSLVVTGANEKLFF
CDR3nt: TGTGCCAGCAGCTTGGTTGTGACAGGGGCGAATGAAAAACTGTTTTTT

v_gene: TRBV6-6
j_gene: TRBJ1-1
abundance: once
d_gene: -
CDR3aa: CASSSHMNTEAFF
CDR3nt: TGTGCCAGCAGTTCGCACATGAACACTGAAGCTTTCTTT

v_gene: TRBV21-1
j_gene: TRBJ1-6
abundance: -
d_gene: -
CDR3aa: CASSSLGYSPLHF
CDR3nt: TGTGCCAGCAGCAGCTTAGGGTATTCACCCCTCCACTTT

v_gene: TRBV11-1
j_gene: TRBJ2-1
abundance: once
d_gene: TRBD2
CDR3aa: CASSRTSGTYNEQFF
CDR3nt: TGTGCCAGCTCTCGGACTAGCGGGACCTACAATGAGCAGTTCTTC

v_gene: TRBV23-1
j_gene: TRBJ2-7
abundance: -
d_gene: TRBD2
CDR3aa: CASPQNRGGSYEQYF
CDR3nt: TGCGCCAGCCCTCAGAATCGGGGGGGTTCCTACGAGCAGTACTTC

v_gene: TRBV24-1
j_gene: TRBJ1-5
abundance: -
d_gene: -
CDR3aa: CATSDPGVGQPQHF
CDR3nt: TGTGCCACCAGTGATCCAGGGGTCGGTCAGCCCCAGCATTTT

v_gene: TRBV18
j_gene: TRBJ1-5
abundance: -
d_gene: -
CDR3aa: CASSQQGNNQPQHF
CDR3nt: TGTGCCAGCTCACAACAGGGAAACAATCAGCCCCAGCATTTT

v_gene: TRBV11-2
j_gene: TRBJ2-7
abundance: -
d_gene: -
CDR3aa: CASSLALGRISYEQYF
CDR3nt: TGTGCCAGCAGCTTAGCCCTGGGGAGGATCTCCTACGAGCAGTACTTC

v_gene: TRBV27
j_gene: TRBJ1-1
abundance: -
d_gene: -
CDR3aa: CASSSGSTEAFF
CDR3nt: TGTGCCAGCAGTAGTGGTAGCACTGAAGCTTTCTTT

v_gene: TRBV7-2
j_gene: TRBJ1-5
abundance: -
d_gene: -
CDR3aa: CASSPEGGPQHF
CDR3nt: TGTGCCAGCAGCCCCGAGGGGGGCCCCCAGCATTTT

v_gene: TRBV18
j_gene: TRBJ1-2
abundance: -
d_gene: -
CDR3aa: CASSPLDTVYGYTF
CDR3nt: TGTGCCAGCTCACCGTTGGACACCGTTTATGGCTACACCTTC

v_gene: TRBV23-1
j_gene: TRBJ2-2
abundance: -
d_gene: -
CDR3aa: CASSQSKQGGKTGELFF
CDR3nt: TGCGCCAGCAGTCAATCGAAGCAGGGTGGAAAAACCGGGGAGCTGTTTTTT

v_gene: TRBV6-5
j_gene: TRBJ2-7
abundance: -
d_gene: TRBD2
CDR3aa: CATSPGAGGVYEQYF
CDR3nt: TGTGCCACCTCTCCGGGAGCGGGGGGGGTTTACGAGCAGTACTTC

v_gene: TRBV30
j_gene: TRBJ2-3
abundance: once
d_gene: -
CDR3aa: CAWSVLGVADTQYF
CDR3nt: TGTGCCTGGAGTGTACTAGGGGTGGCAGATACGCAGTATTTT

v_gene: TRBV9
j_gene: TRBJ2-7
abundance: -
d_gene: -
CDR3aa: CASSVLPGPYEQYF
CDR3nt: TGTGCCAGCAGCGTTCTCCCAGGACCCTACGAGCAGTACTTC

v_gene: TRBV7-9
j_gene: TRBJ2-5
abundance: -
d_gene: -
CDR3aa: CASSPGAGGETQYF
CDR3nt: TGTGCCAGCAGCCCCGGGGCAGGCGGAGAGACCCAGTACTTC

v_gene: TRBV5-1
j_gene: TRBJ2-7
abundance: -
d_gene: TRBD1
CDR3aa: CASSLGQGQHEQYF
CDR3nt: TGCGCCAGCAGCTTGGGACAGGGTCAGCACGAGCAGTACTTC

v_gene: TRBV6-5
j_gene: TRBJ1-1
abundance: once
d_gene: -
CDR3aa: CASSLRTTEAFF
CDR3nt: TGTGCCAGCAGTCTACGCACCACTGAAGCTTTCTTT

v_gene: TRBV20-1
j_gene: TRBJ2-3
abundance: few
d_gene: TRBD2
CDR3aa: CSASGRGGPAAQYF
CDR3nt: TGCAGTGCTAGTGGGCGGGGGGGCCCAGCAGCGCAGTATTTT

v_gene: TRBV6-5
j_gene: TRBJ1-3
abundance: -
d_gene: -
CDR3aa: CASSPLPDSGNTIYF
CDR3nt: TGTGCCAGCAGTCCCCTACCGGACTCTGGAAACACCATATATTTT

v_gene: TRBV9
j_gene: TRBJ2-7
abundance: -
d_gene: TRBD1
CDR3aa: CASSVDRGEQYF
CDR3nt: TGTGCCAGCAGCGTAGACAGGGGCGAGCAGTACTTC

v_gene: TRBV7-3
j_gene: TRBJ2-2
abundance: -
d_gene: -
CDR3aa: CASSPRGTGELFF
CDR3nt: TGTGCCAGCAGCCCCCGGGGCACCGGGGAGCTGTTTTTT

v_gene: TRBV19
j_gene: TRBJ1-5
abundance: -
d_gene: -
CDR3aa: CASSIQVNNQPQHF
CDR3nt: TGTGCCAGTAGTATACAGGTGAACAATCAGCCCCAGCATTTT

v_gene: TRBV2
j_gene: TRBJ2-7
abundance: -
d_gene: -
CDR3aa: CASRENYEQYF
CDR3nt: TGTGCCAGCAGGGAAAACTACGAGCAGTACTTC

v_gene: TRBV4-1
j_gene: TRBJ1-2
abundance: -
d_gene: TRBD1
CDR3aa: CASSLDRGQLLYGYTF
CDR3nt: TGCGCCAGCAGCCTAGACCGGGGACAGCTACTCTATGGCTACACCTTC

v_gene: TRBV7-2
j_gene: TRBJ2-7
abundance: -
d_gene: TRBD1
CDR3aa: CASSLVGQGHEQYF
CDR3nt: TGTGCCAGCAGCTTAGTGGGACAGGGCCACGAGCAGTACTTC

v_gene: TRBV6-1
j_gene: TRBJ1-5
abundance: -
d_gene: -
CDR3aa: CASSEFRASNQPQHF
CDR3nt: TGTGCCAGCAGTGAATTCAGGGCGAGCAATCAGCCCCAGCATTTT

v_gene: TRBV5-1
j_gene: TRBJ2-2
abundance: -
d_gene: TRBD2
CDR3aa: CASSFLAGDPIEYTGELFF
CDR3nt: TGCGCCAGCAGCTTCCTAGCGGGGGACCCTATCGAATACACCGGGGAGCTGTTTTTT

v_gene: TRBV6-5
j_gene: TRBJ2-7
abundance: -
d_gene: TRBD1
CDR3aa: CASSPPGQGRYEQYF
CDR3nt: TGTGCCAGCAGTCCCCCGGGACAGGGGAGGTACGAGCAGTACTTC

v_gene: TRBV5-6
j_gene: TRBJ2-4
abundance: -
d_gene: -
CDR3aa: CASSWSGNIQYF
CDR3nt: TGTGCCAGCAGCTGGTCCGGGAACATTCAGTACTTC

v_gene: TRBV12-5
j_gene: TRBJ1-2
abundance: -
d_gene: -
CDR3aa: CASGTTVREEGYTF
CDR3nt: TGTGCTAGTGGCACCACCGTCCGGGAGGAGGGCTACACCTTC

v_gene: TRBV4-2
j_gene: TRBJ1-2
abundance: -
d_gene: TRBD1
CDR3aa: CASSPRAGGDYGYTF
CDR3nt: TGTGCCAGCAGCCCCCGGGCAGGGGGGGACTATGGCTACACCTTC

v_gene: TRBV7-2
j_gene: TRBJ1-2
abundance: -
d_gene: -
CDR3aa: CASSPMGVANYGYTF
CDR3nt: TGTGCCAGCAGCCCAATGGGGGTAGCTAACTATGGCTACACCTTC

v_gene: TRBV19
j_gene: TRBJ1-4
abundance: -
d_gene: -
CDR3aa: CASSISREQPALATNEKLFF
CDR3nt: TGTGCCAGTAGTATCTCAAGGGAACAGCCGGCCCTTGCAACTAATGAAAAACTGTTTTTT

v_gene: TRBV7-9
j_gene: TRBJ2-3
abundance: -
d_gene: TRBD1
CDR3aa: CASSPGTGAGDTQYF
CDR3nt: TGTGCCAGCAGCCCTGGGACAGGGGCTGGGGATACGCAGTATTTT

v_gene: TRBV19
j_gene: TRBJ1-4
abundance: -
d_gene: -
CDR3aa: CASSAGQGRANEKLFF
CDR3nt: TGTGCCAGTAGTGCCGGCCAGGGGCGTGCTAATGAAAAACTGTTTTTT

v_gene: TRBV5-6
j_gene: TRBJ2-5
abundance: -
d_gene: -
CDR3aa: CASSIRQASQETQYF
CDR3nt: TGTGCCAGCAGCATCCGACAGGCATCCCAAGAGACCCAGTACTTC

v_gene: TRBV6-2/TRBV6-3
j_gene: TRBJ1-5
abundance: once
d_gene: -
CDR3aa: CASSHSAGNQPQHF
CDR3nt: TGTGCCAGCAGCCACTCTGCAGGGAATCAGCCCCAGCATTTT

v_gene: TRBV7-8
j_gene: TRBJ1-2
abundance: -
d_gene: TRBD1
CDR3aa: CASSDPRTGAPGYTF
CDR3nt: TGTGCCAGCAGCGACCCTCGCACAGGGGCGCCTGGCTACACCTTC

v_gene: TRBV27
j_gene: TRBJ1-2
abundance: -
d_gene: -
CDR3aa: CASSFRATNYGYTF
CDR3nt: TGTGCCAGCAGTTTTCGGGCCACAAACTATGGCTACACCTTC

v_gene: TRBV6-5
j_gene: TRBJ2-7
abundance: -
d_gene: TRBD1
CDR3aa: CASSRDRWTYEQYF
CDR3nt: TGTGCCAGCAGTAGGGACAGGTGGACCTACGAGCAGTACTTC

v_gene: TRBV28
j_gene: TRBJ2-7
abundance: -
d_gene: -
CDR3aa: CASSFRPRVYEQYF
CDR3nt: TGTGCCAGCAGTTTCCGCCCCAGAGTCTACGAGCAGTACTTC

v_gene: TRBV7-2
j_gene: TRBJ2-6
abundance: -
d_gene: -
CDR3aa: CASSRGIARSGANVLTF
CDR3nt: TGTGCCAGCAGCCGGGGGATAGCTCGGTCCGGGGCCAACGTCCTGACTTTC

v_gene: TRBV4-1
j_gene: TRBJ1-1
abundance: -
d_gene: -
CDR3aa: CASSQLFMNTEAFF
CDR3nt: TGCGCCAGCAGCCAACTTTTCATGAACACTGAAGCTTTCTTT

v_gene: TRBV28
j_gene: TRBJ1-6
abundance: -
d_gene: -
CDR3aa: CASSTSHSPLHF
CDR3nt: TGTGCCAGCAGTACAAGCCATTCACCCCTCCACTTT

v_gene: TRBV7-9
j_gene: TRBJ2-1
abundance: -
d_gene: TRBD2
CDR3aa: CASSSWTSGGNEQFF
CDR3nt: TGTGCCAGCAGCTCCTGGACTAGCGGGGGCAATGAGCAGTTCTTC

v_gene: TRBV19
j_gene: TRBJ1-5
abundance: -
d_gene: -
CDR3aa: CASSRTGYSNQPQHF
CDR3nt: TGTGCCAGTAGTAGAACAGGGTATAGCAATCAGCCCCAGCATTTT

v_gene: TRBV9
j_gene: TRBJ1-5
abundance: -
d_gene: -
CDR3aa: CASSPTGSNQPQHF
CDR3nt: TGTGCCAGCAGTCCCACAGGTAGCAATCAGCCCCAGCATTTT

v_gene: TRBV30
j_gene: TRBJ2-3
abundance: -
d_gene: -
CDR3aa: CAWSQSQDSFTDTQYF
CDR3nt: TGTGCCTGGAGTCAATCTCAGGACAGTTTCACAGATACGCAGTATTTT

v_gene: TRBV6-6
j_gene: TRBJ2-5
abundance: -
d_gene: -
CDR3aa: CASSSLHPGETQYF
CDR3nt: TGTGCCAGCAGTTCACTTCACCCCGGGGAGACCCAGTACTTC

v_gene: TRBV19
j_gene: TRBJ2-3
abundance: -
d_gene: -
CDR3aa: CASSYRAWVTDTQYF
CDR3nt: TGTGCCAGTAGCTACAGGGCATGGGTCACAGATACGCAGTATTTT